Each of the 18 T cell receptor beta chains below was sequenced from the same sample in a study of blood T cell repertoires in COVID-19. The method was immunoSEQ multiplex PCR; TCRdb's version includes in-frame clones alone and lacks a portion of them. Of roughly 240,000 clones in the sample, roughly 82% were seen once. Source material: PBMCs or T cells enriched from blood (not recorded which). The receptors here all came from a woman in her forties or fifties who had recovered from COVID-19.

The chain combines TRBV7-2 with TRBJ2-3; TRBD2 agrees at 11 bases. The CDR3 is made up of 17 amino acids. V lost 2 bases and J lost 2; bases outside the gene matches: 6. Germline loops: CDR1 SGHTA, CDR2 FQGNSA. CDR3 nucleotides: TGTGCCAGCAGCTTACCTGGGACTAGCGGATCCACAGATACGCAGTATTTT. Amino acids: CASSLPGTSGSTDTQYF.

In nucleotides, the CDR3 is TGTGCCAGCAGCGCGGGGACAGGGGGCGGGGGTCAGCCCCAGCATTTT. Encoded protein: CASSAGTGGGGQPQHF. V usage is TRBV9 and J usage is TRBJ1-5, with 12 bases aligning to TRBD1. Per germline, CDR1 SGDLS and CDR2 YYNGEE. The CDR3 has 16 residues. V gave up 3 bases and J gave up 6 bases; unmatched junction bases: 7.

The V gene is TRBV27, the J gene TRBJ1-6; D is possibly TRBD1 (5 bases). The V end lost 8 bases, the J end lost 5 bases, and 13 bases lay between the germline ends. CDR1 is MNHEY, CDR2 SMNVEV, per germline (reference sequence). CDR3 length: 14 residues. Here the CDR3 reads CASCNDRDNSPLHF. CDR3 bases: TGTGCCAGCTGTAACGACAGAGATAATTCACCCCTCCACTTT.

The rearrangement uses TRBV4-3 and TRBJ2-5; 7 bases fit TRBD2. The CDR3 totals 13 residues. Per the germline V gene, CDR1 is LGHNA and CDR2 is YSLEER. V trimming: 0 bases; J trimming: 7 bases; junction bases outside the gene matches: 2. The CDR3 DNA follows: TGCGCCAGCAGCCAAGAGGCTAGCGGGACCCAGTACTTC. Its protein is CASSQEASGTQYF.

This clone was seen a single time. Additional DNA sequences in this sample encode the identical CDR3. The rearrangement uses TRBV9 and TRBJ2-7, with TRBD2 as a possible D gene (5 bases). The germline V gene has CDR1 SGDLS and CDR2 YYNGEE. Trimming stripped 0 bases from V and 4 bases from J, with 8 bases between. This CDR3 comprises 13 residues. The CDR3 region has the DNA TGTGCCAGCAGCGTAGTTTCGGGGTACGAGCAGTACTTC. This translates into CASSVVSGYEQYF.

This rearrangement joins TRBV7-2 to TRBJ1-4, with unresolved D. The ends were cut back, 3 bases at V and 0 bases at J, with 11 bases in the middle. The CDR3 loop spans 16 amino acids. The germline CDR1 and CDR2 sequences are SGHTA and FQGNSA. In DNA form, the CDR3 reads TGTGCCAGCAGCTTCATGGGCACAACAACTAATGAAAAACTGTTTTTT. Translation gives CASSFMGTTTNEKLFF.

V gene TRBV30 combines with J gene TRBJ2-3; weak D call: TRBD2 (6 bases). Germline lookup yields CDR1 GTSNPN and CDR2 SVGIG (reference sequence). V was trimmed by 1 base and J by 4 bases, leaving 12 bases between them. CDR3 length: 14 amino acids. The CDR3, as DNA: TGTGCCTGGAGTGGAGGCAGGGAGGCAGATACGCAGTATTTT. It specifies CAWSGGREADTQYF.

The chain joins TRBV6-5 to TRBJ2-1, with TRBD2 matching 10 bases. The V gene end was trimmed by 6 bases and the J gene end by 1 base; junction bases not matched to a gene: 0. This CDR3 is 14 amino acids long. Germline-derived CDR1 and CDR2 are MNHEY and SVGAGI. The CDR3 here is CASRAGGSYNEQFF. The DNA of the CDR3 is TGTGCCAGCAGAGCGGGGGGGTCCTACAATGAGCAGTTCTTC.

This clone came up once. The chain couples TRBV27 to TRBJ2-1, with TRBD2 identical over 8 bases. The V gene's germline CDR1 is MNHEY and CDR2 SMNVEV (reference sequence). The CDR3 has 17 residues. V shed 3 bases, J shed 1 base, and the junction held 8 bases outside the gene matches. CDR3 nucleotides: TGTGCCAGCAGTTTCACCTGGTCTAGCGGGTCCTACAATGAGCAGTTCTTC. Encoded protein: CASSFTWSSGSYNEQFF.

The chain uses TRBV6-4 and TRBJ1-2; possible D gene TRBD1, 5 bases. This CDR3 is 13 amino acids long. Germline CDR1 and CDR2: MRHNA and SNTAGT. V lost 5 bases to trimming and J lost 4 bases, with 11 bases between them. The CDR3 coding sequence is TGTGCCAGCAGTCCAGGGTCTGGCTATGGCTACACCTTC. Protein sequence: CASSPGSGYGYTF.

The CDR3 reads CASSSSGGLGEQYF. The CDR3 region has the DNA TGTGCCAGTAGTAGTAGCGGGGGGCTCGGCGAGCAGTACTTC. The V call is TRBV19, the J call TRBJ2-7; the match to TRBD2 covers 10 bases. CDR1 and CDR2 from the germline V gene are LNHDA and SQIVND (reference sequence). There are 14 residues in the CDR3. V lost 4 bases to trimming and J lost 6 bases; unmatched junction nucleotides: 6.

The rearrangement uses TRBV9 and TRBJ1-4; TRBD1 is a possible D gene (6 bases). Trimming cost V 0 bases and J 5 bases, with 8 bases left between them. The germline CDR1 and CDR2 sequences are SGDLS and YYNGEE. This CDR3 contains 14 residues. The CDR3 here is CASSVGTENEKLFF. As DNA, the CDR3 is TGTGCCAGCAGCGTAGGGACAGAAAATGAAAAACTGTTTTTT.

This clone was counted many times. The V gene is TRBV10-2, the J gene TRBJ2-1, with 8 bases identical to TRBD1. J was trimmed by 5 bases and V by 8 bases; bases with no gene match: 5. Germline V gene sequence: CDR1 WSHSY, CDR2 SAAADI. The CDR3 covers 13 residues. Here the CDR3 reads CASAGTGHNEQFF. The CDR3 region has the DNA TGCGCCAGCGCCGGGACAGGACACAATGAGCAGTTCTTC.

V and J are TRBV6-6 and TRBJ1-5; no definite D call. CDR3 size: 15 residues. V gave up 5 bases and J gave up 2 bases, with 13 bases separating them. Germline-derived CDR1 and CDR2 are MNHNY and SVGAGI (reference sequence). CDR3 DNA: TGTGCCAGCAGTGCACCAGGTGTGGGCAATCAGCCCCAGCATTTT. Protein sequence: CASSAPGVGNQPQHF.

In its sample, this clone was seen once. The chain carries TRBV10-1 and TRBJ2-3, with a tentative D call TRBD1 (5 bases). This CDR3 region has 13 residues. Germline assignment: CDR1 WNHNN and CDR2 SYGVQD (reference sequence). Trimming took 2 bases from V and 3 from J, leaving 6 bases between them. The CDR3 region has the DNA TGCGCCAGCAGTGAGGCAGGGACAGATACGCAGTATTTT. Its translation: CASSEAGTDTQYF.

The J gene is TRBJ2-2, the V gene TRBV18, with 11 bases lining up with TRBD1. Germline CDR1 reads KGHSH; CDR2 reads LQKENI. V shed 8 bases and J 4 bases; nucleotides not matched to a gene: 6. The CDR3 has 15 amino acids. CDR3 DNA: TGTGCCAGCACGACCGGGACAGGGGGCACCGGGGAGCTGTTTTTT. It specifies CASTTGTGGTGELFF. The full variable domain, its missing parts supplied by reference TRBV18 and TRBJ2-2, is NAGVMQNPRHLVRRRGQEARLRCSPMKGHSHVYWYRQLPEEGLKFMVYLQKENIIDESGMPKERFSAEFPKEGPSILRIQQVVRGDSAAYFCASTTGTGGTGELFFGEGSRLTVL.

The gene calls are TRBV4-1 and TRBJ2-7, with 7 nucleotides matching TRBD1. Germline V lookup: CDR1 MGHRA, CDR2 YSYEKL. This CDR3 has 17 amino acids. Losses at the gene ends were 0 bases for V and 4 bases for J; bases not matched to a gene: 12. In nucleotides, the CDR3 is TGCGCCAGCAGCCAAGAGTCTGGGAGACAGGGCGTTTACGAGCAGTACTTC. Protein product: CASSQESGRQGVYEQYF.

V is TRBV28 and J is TRBJ1-5; 10 bases line up with TRBD1. Germline assignment: CDR1 MDHEN and CDR2 SYDVKM. Trimming took 7 bases from V and 2 from J; bases not matched to a gene: 2. The CDR3 is 14 residues long. This CDR3 is CASKGTGGNQPQHF. The CDR3, as DNA: TGTGCCAGCAAAGGGACAGGGGGCAATCAGCCCCAGCATTTT.